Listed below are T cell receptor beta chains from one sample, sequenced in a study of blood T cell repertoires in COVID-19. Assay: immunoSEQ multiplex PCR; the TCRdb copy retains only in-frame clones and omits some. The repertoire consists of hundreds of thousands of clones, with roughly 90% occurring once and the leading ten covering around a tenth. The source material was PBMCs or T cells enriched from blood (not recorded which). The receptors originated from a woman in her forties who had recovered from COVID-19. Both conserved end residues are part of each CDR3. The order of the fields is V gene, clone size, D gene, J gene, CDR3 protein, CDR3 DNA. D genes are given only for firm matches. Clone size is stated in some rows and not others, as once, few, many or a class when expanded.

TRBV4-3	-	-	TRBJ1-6	CASSQERSYNSPLHF	TGCGCCAGCAGCCAAGAGAGGAGCTATAATTCACCCCTCCACTTT
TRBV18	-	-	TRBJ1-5	CASSLEFQPQHF	TGTGCCAGCTCACTGGAGTTTCAGCCCCAGCATTTT
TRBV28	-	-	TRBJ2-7	CASGKGTATSSYEQYF	TGTGCCAGCGGAAAGGGGACAGCGACTAGCTCCTACGAGCAGTACTTC
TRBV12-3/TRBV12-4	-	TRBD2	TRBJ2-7	CASKRERYEQYF	TGTGCCAGCAAGCGGGAGCGGTACGAGCAGTACTTC
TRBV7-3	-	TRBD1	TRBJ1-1	CASSAYTGDEAFF	TGTGCCAGCAGCGCCTACACAGGGGATGAAGCTTTCTTT
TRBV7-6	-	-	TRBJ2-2	CASSPRGTRTNTGELFF	TGTGCCAGCAGCCCGAGGGGGACGAGAACGAACACCGGGGAGCTGTTTTTT
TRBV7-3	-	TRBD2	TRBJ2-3	CASSSPASGRLPDTQYF	TGTGCCAGCAGCTCTCCTGCTAGCGGGAGGTTACCAGATACGCAGTATTTT
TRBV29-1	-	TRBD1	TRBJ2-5	CSVLTGGRETQYF	TGCAGCGTCCTGACAGGGGGACGGGAGACCCAGTACTTC
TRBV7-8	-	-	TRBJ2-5	CASSQSARSGIEETQYF	TGTGCCAGCAGCCAAAGTGCCCGATCAGGCATAGAAGAGACCCAGTACTTC
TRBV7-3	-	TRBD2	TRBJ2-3	CASSTLAGVGDTQYF	TGTGCCAGCAGCACCCTAGCGGGAGTTGGGGATACGCAGTATTTT
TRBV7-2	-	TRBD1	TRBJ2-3	CASSLDRGTTDTQYF	TGTGCCAGCAGCTTGGACAGGGGGACGACAGATACGCAGTATTTT
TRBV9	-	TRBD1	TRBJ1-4	CASSVATGANEKLFF	TGTGCCAGCAGCGTAGCTACAGGGGCAAACGAAAAACTGTTTTTT
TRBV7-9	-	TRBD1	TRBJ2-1	CASSSDRVRFF	TGTGCCAGCAGCTCCGACAGGGTCCGGTTCTTC
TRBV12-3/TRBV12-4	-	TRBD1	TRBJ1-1	CASTPKGQEAFF	TGTGCCAGCACCCCGAAGGGACAGGAAGCTTTCTTT
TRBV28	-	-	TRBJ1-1	CASGRNTEAFF	TGTGCCAGCGGGCGGAACACTGAAGCTTTCTTT
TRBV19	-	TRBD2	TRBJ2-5	CASSMFISGSWKTQYF	TGTGCCAGTAGTATGTTCATTAGCGGGAGTTGGAAGACCCAGTACTTC
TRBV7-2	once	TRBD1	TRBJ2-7	CASSAWTGQLEQYF	TGTGCCAGCAGCGCGTGGACAGGGCAGCTCGAGCAGTACTTC
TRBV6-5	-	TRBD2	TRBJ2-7	CASSYPGLGVYEQYF	TGTGCCAGCAGTTACCCCGGACTAGGGGTCTACGAGCAGTACTTC
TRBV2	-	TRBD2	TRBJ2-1	CASTHSGSGNEQFF	TGTGCCAGCACTCATAGCGGGAGCGGGAATGAGCAGTTCTTC
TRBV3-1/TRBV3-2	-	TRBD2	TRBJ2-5	CASSHSGAEETQYF	TGTGCCAGCAGCCATAGCGGGGCAGAAGAGACCCAGTACTTC
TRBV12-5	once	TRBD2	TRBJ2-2	CASGFYGGGFRTGELFF	TGTGCTAGTGGTTTTTATGGGGGAGGGTTTAGAACCGGGGAGCTGTTTTTT
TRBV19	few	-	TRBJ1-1	CASNKWGQANTEAFF	TGTGCCAGTAACAAATGGGGGCAGGCGAACACTGAAGCTTTCTTT
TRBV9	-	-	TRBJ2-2	CASSVRGSPNTGELFF	TGTGCCAGCAGCGTAAGGGGGTCTCCTAACACCGGGGAGCTGTTTTTT
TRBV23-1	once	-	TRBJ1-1	CASRLPPREVTEVNTEAFF	TGCGCCAGCAGACTCCCCCCGAGGGAAGTGACGGAGGTGAACACTGAAGCTTTCTTT
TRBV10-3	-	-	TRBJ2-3	CAISVRPGTDTQYF	TGTGCCATCAGTGTGAGGCCGGGCACAGATACGCAGTATTTT
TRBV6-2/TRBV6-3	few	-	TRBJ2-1	CASSYSGLGGIYNEQFF	TGTGCCAGCAGTTACTCGGGTTTGGGCGGGATATACAATGAGCAGTTCTTC
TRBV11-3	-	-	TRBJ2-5	CASSPAVAGEGTETQYF	TGTGCCAGCAGCCCAGCCGTCGCAGGAGAGGGTACAGAGACCCAGTACTTC
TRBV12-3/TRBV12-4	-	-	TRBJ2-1	CASSLVNEQFF	TGTGCCAGCAGCCTTGTAAATGAGCAGTTCTTC
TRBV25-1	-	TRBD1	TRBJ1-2	CASRAGQVGGYTF	TGTGCCAGCCGTGCCGGACAGGTCGGTGGCTACACCTTC
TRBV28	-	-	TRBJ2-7	CASSSERVAVRSSYEQYF	TGTGCCAGCAGTTCCGAACGGGTTGCGGTAAGGAGCTCCTACGAGCAGTACTTC
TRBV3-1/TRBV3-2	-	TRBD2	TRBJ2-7	CASSQDGLAGNSVKQYF	TGTGCCAGCAGCCAAGACGGTCTAGCGGGAAACTCGGTCAAGCAGTACTTC
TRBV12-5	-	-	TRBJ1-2	CASGPPATGIDGYTF	TGTGCTAGTGGTCCCCCAGCGACAGGTATCGATGGCTACACCTTC
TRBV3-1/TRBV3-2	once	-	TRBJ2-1	CASSQVSLASDEQFF	TGTGCCAGCAGCCAAGTCTCTCTAGCGAGCGATGAGCAGTTCTTC
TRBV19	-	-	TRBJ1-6	CASSRWRDNSPLHF	TGTGCCAGTAGTCGATGGAGGGATAATTCACCCCTCCACTTT
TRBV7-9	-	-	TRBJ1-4	CASSLPGRDEKLFF	TGTGCCAGCAGCCTCCCGGGGCGGGACGAAAAACTGTTTTTT
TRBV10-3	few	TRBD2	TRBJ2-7	CAISGLGASGRAYEQYF	TGTGCCATCAGTGGGCTAGGGGCTAGCGGGAGGGCCTACGAGCAGTACTTC
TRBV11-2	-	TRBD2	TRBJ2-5	CASSPGLAGGQETQYF	TGTGCCAGCAGCCCTGGACTAGCGGGGGGCCAAGAGACCCAGTACTTC
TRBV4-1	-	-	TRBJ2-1	CASSQQDSYNEQFF	TGCGCCAGCAGCCAACAGGACAGCTACAATGAGCAGTTCTTC
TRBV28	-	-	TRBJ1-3	CASSLSRAGWGNTIYF	TGTGCCAGCAGTTTATCCAGGGCAGGGTGGGGAAACACCATATATTTT
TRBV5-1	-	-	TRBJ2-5	CASSLQGAYETQYF	TGCGCCAGCAGCTTACAGGGCGCCTACGAGACCCAGTACTTC
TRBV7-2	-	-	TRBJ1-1	CASSPRGGWGTEAFF	TGTGCCAGCAGCCCCCGGGGGGGGTGGGGAACTGAAGCTTTCTTT
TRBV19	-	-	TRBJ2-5	CASSSRRGGQETQYF	TGTGCCAGTAGTAGTAGGCGTGGGGGGCAAGAGACCCAGTACTTC
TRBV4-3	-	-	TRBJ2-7	CASSQDLGERTYEQYF	TGCGCCAGCAGCCAAGATCTGGGAGAGAGGACCTACGAGCAGTACTTC
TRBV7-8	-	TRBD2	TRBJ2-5	CASSLDRAGGKTQYF	TGTGCCAGCAGCTTAGATCGAGCGGGGGGCAAGACCCAGTACTTC
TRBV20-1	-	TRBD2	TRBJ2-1	CSASSGLAGYNEQFF	TGCAGTGCTAGTTCGGGACTAGCGGGGTACAATGAGCAGTTCTTC
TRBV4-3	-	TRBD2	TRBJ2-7	CASSQEGSGGREQYF	TGCGCCAGCAGCCAAGAAGGTAGCGGGGGAAGGGAGCAGTACTTC
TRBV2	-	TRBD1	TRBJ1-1	CASGGGTGFDTEAFF	TGTGCCAGCGGAGGGGGGACAGGGTTTGACACTGAAGCTTTCTTT
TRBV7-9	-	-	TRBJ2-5	CASSLDRAFKAVETQYF	TGTGCCAGCAGCTTAGACCGCGCCTTCAAGGCGGTAGAGACCCAGTACTTC
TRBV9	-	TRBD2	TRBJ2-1	CASSVGTSGAYNEQFF	TGTGCCAGCAGCGTAGGGACTAGCGGGGCCTACAATGAGCAGTTCTTC
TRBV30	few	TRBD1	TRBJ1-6	CAWTLAGTGVSPLHF	TGTGCCTGGACCTTAGCCGGGACAGGGGTTTCACCCCTCCACTTT